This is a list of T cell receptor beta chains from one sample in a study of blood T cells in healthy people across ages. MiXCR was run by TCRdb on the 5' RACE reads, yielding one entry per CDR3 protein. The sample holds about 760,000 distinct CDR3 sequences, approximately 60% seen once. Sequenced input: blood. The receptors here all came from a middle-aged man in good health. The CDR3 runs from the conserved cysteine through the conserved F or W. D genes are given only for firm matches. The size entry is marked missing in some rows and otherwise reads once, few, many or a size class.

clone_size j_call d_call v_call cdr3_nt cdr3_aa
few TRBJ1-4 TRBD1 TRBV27 TGTGCCAGCAGCATCGGGACAGGGAACGAAAAACTGTTTTTT CASSIGTGNEKLFF
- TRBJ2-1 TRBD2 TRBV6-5 TGTGCCAGCAGTATAGCGGGACCCTACAATGAGCAGTTCTTC CASSIAGPYNEQFF
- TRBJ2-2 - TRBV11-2 TGTGCCAGCAGCATACTGCGGGCGAACACCGGGGAGCTGTTTTTT CASSILRANTGELFF
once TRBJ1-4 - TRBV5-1 TGCGCCAGCAGCCCCGGACAGACCTCAACTAATGAAAAACTGTTTTTT CASSPGQTSTNEKLFF
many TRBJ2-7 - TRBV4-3 TGCGCCAGCAGCCAGTCATCCGCGCGACTAGACACTTCCTACGAGCAGTACTTC CASSQSSARLDTSYEQYF
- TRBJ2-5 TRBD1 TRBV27 TGTGCCAGCAGTATAACCGGGACAGGGCGCGGGGAGACCCAGTACTTC CASSITGTGRGETQYF
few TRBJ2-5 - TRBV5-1 TGCGCCAGCAGCTTGAAGCATGTTGGTGACCAGTACTTC CASSLKHVGDQYF
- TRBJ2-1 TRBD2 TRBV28 TGTGCCAGCGACCGTGGGACTAGCGGTTACAATGAGCAGTTCTTC CASDRGTSGYNEQFF
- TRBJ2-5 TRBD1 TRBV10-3 TGTGCCATCAGCGACAAACTTCCGGGACAGGGAGAAGAGACCCAGTACTTC CAISDKLPGQGEETQYF
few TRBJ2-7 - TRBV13 TGTGCCAGCAGCCGGAGAGAGAGACTGATCTACGAGCAGTACTTC CASSRRERLIYEQYF
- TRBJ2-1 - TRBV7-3 TGTACCAGCAGCTTAGGTGGCGGAGTCTCCTACAATGAGCAGTTCTTC CTSSLGGGVSYNEQFF
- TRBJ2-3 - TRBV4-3 TGCGCCAGCAGCCAAGACGCAGGGGTGAGCACAGATACGCAGTATTTT CASSQDAGVSTDTQYF
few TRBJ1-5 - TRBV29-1 TGCAGCGTTGCCCTGGCAGGAGGCAATCAGCCCCAGCATTTT CSVALAGGNQPQHF
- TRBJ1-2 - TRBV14 TGTGCCAGCAGCCAACAGGGTTCAGGCTATGGCTACACCTTC CASSQQGSGYGYTF
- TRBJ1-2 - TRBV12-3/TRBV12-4 TGTGCCAGCAGCCTATCCTATGGCTACACCTTC CASSLSYGYTF
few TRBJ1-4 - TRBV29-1 TGCAGCGCACAGACAGGACCTAGGGAAAAACTGTTTTTT CSAQTGPREKLFF
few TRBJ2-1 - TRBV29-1 TGCAGCGTGAGGGTTGGGATGCGTGAGCAGTTCTTC CSVRVGMREQFF
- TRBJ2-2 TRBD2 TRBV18 TGTGCCAGCTCACCACCGGGACTAGCCGGCCTCACCGGGGAGCTGTTTTTT CASSPPGLAGLTGELFF
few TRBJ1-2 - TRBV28 TGTGCCAGCACCCGAAAGTCGGTCTTAGTGACCTATGGCTACACCTTC CASTRKSVLVTYGYTF
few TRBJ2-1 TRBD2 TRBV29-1 TGCAGCGTCAAGACTAGCGGCCCGAGCTCCTACAATGAGCAGTTCTTC CSVKTSGPSSYNEQFF